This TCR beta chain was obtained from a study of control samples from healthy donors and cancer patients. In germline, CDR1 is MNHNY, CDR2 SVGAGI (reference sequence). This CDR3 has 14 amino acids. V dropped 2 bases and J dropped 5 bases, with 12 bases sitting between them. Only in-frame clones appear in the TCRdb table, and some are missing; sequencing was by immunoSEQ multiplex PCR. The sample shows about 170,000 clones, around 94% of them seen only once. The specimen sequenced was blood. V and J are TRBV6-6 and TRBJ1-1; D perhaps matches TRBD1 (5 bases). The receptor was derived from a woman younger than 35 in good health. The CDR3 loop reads CASSYKEGRTEAFF. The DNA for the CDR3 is TGTGCCAGCAGTTACAAGGAGGGGAGGACTGAAGCTTTCTTT.